These 8 T cell receptor beta chains came from one sample sequenced in a study of blood T cell repertoires in COVID-19. Profiled with immunoSEQ multiplex PCR; TCRdb holds only in-frame clones, not every one. The sample includes a few hundred thousand clones, less than 90% seen only once; the top ten take over 0.8%. The sequencing sample was made of PBMCs or T cells enriched from blood (not recorded which). The receptors shown here come from a young woman who had recovered from COVID-19.

This chain's CDR3 is CASSQGDYGQTTEAFF. CDR3 bases: TGTGCCAGCAGCCAAGGCGACTATGGACAGACCACTGAAGCTTTCTTT. J is TRBJ1-1 and V is TRBV3-1 (or the pseudogene TRBV3-2); D perhaps matches TRBD1 (6 bases). V shed 1 base and J shed 4 bases, with 16 bases lying between them. Looked up from germline, CDR1 is LGHDT and CDR2 is YNNKEL (reference sequence). This CDR3 has 16 amino acids.

This sequence joins TRBV7-2 and TRBJ1-2; D not resolved. Trimming took 4 bases from V and 0 from J, leaving 6 bases between them. CDR1 is SGHTA and CDR2 is FQGNSA in the germline V gene. The CDR3 totals 13 residues. CDR3 sequence (DNA): TGTGCCAGCAGCTCTGTAGCTAACTATGGCTACACCTTC. As protein: CASSSVANYGYTF.

The chain combines TRBV19 with TRBJ2-3, with 7 bases identical to TRBD1. CDR3 length equals 16 residues. Germline assignment: CDR1 LNHDA and CDR2 SQIVND (reference sequence). The J segment lost 1 base and the V segment lost 4 bases, leaving 8 bases of the junction unmatched. In nucleotides, the CDR3 is TGTGCCAGTAGTACGCCTGGGACAGCCGGCACAGATACGCAGTATTTT. Its translation is CASSTPGTAGTDTQYF.

The chain combines TRBV2 with TRBJ2-1, with 7 bases that match TRBD1. The CDR3 has 13 residues. Germline values: CDR1 SNHLY, CDR2 FYNNEI. V shed 7 bases, J shed 5 bases, and the junction held 5 bases outside the gene matches. This chain's CDR3 is CASIGDSHNEQFF. The CDR3 DNA reads TGTGCCAGCATCGGGGACAGCCACAATGAGCAGTTCTTC.

The chain combines TRBV27 with TRBJ1-1; 7 nucleotides line up with TRBD1. The CDR3 has 14 amino acids. With 6 bases clipped from V and 3 bases from J, the junction kept 7 bases outside the gene matches. The germline V gene encodes CDR1 MNHEY and CDR2 SMNVEV (reference sequence). The CDR3 nucleotides are TGTGCCAGCAGCCACGCTACAGGGGACACTGAAGCTTTCTTT. Its protein is CASSHATGDTEAFF.

The J gene is TRBJ2-7, the V gene TRBV19; D call uncertain. The CDR3 is 14 amino acids. Trimming stripped 3 bases from V and 0 bases from J, with 9 bases between. Germline CDR1 is LNHDA and CDR2 is SQIVND (reference sequence). DNA of the CDR3: TGTGCCAGTAGTATCGCCACACGCTCCTACGAGCAGTACTTC. This codes for CASSIATRSYEQYF.

The chain recombines TRBV18 with TRBJ2-3; TRBD1 agrees at 8 bases. Trimming at V came to 5 bases and at J to 6 bases, leaving 4 bases not matched to a gene. The germline V gene encodes CDR1 KGHSH and CDR2 LQKENI. CDR3 size: 13 residues. Here the CDR3 reads CASSSTGVDTQYF. CDR3 sequence (DNA): TGTGCCAGCTCATCGACAGGGGTGGATACGCAGTATTTT.

This sequence joins TRBV28 and TRBJ2-4, with 12 bases lining up with TRBD1. V lost 7 bases to trimming and J lost 7 bases; unmatched junction nucleotides: 8. There are 15 residues in the CDR3. Germline V lookup: CDR1 MDHEN, CDR2 SYDVKM. In nucleotides, the CDR3 is TGTGCCAGCACCGGGACAGGGGGCTTGGGGAACATTCAGTACTTC. Translation gives CASTGTGGLGNIQYF.